Listed below are T cell receptor beta chains from one sample, sequenced in a study of metastatic and nonmetastatic thyroid tumors. From the PCR reads, TCRdb re-called clones with MiXCR. In the table there are tens of thousands of clones, about a sixth of which are singletons. Specimen: blood. All receptors derive from a female donor with papillary thyroid cancer or a benign thyroid nodule (not recorded which). Some clones in this sample may be carry-over from other donors' samples. The CDR3 runs from the conserved cysteine through the conserved F or W. Fields, in order: clone size, CDR3 length, V gene, CDR3 protein. Clone size is given for some rows only: seen once, a few or many times, or a class if the clone is expanded.

-	18	TRBV4-1	CASSQDLGGQGIEDEQFF
many	12	TRBV3-1	CASSPNSGEQYF
many	15	TRBV19	CASSRIMGGDYGYTF
many	15	TRBV11-3	CASSLGTSSYNEQFF
many	18	TRBV20-1	CSARPNLGQGAGNTEAFF
-	15	TRBV5-4	CASSSKSTGSGELFF
many	16	TRBV7-9	CASSIHAGGRGSPLHF
many	14	TRBV20-1	CSAQRSQGGGELFF
many	15	TRBV6-1	CASSRKIRSYNEQFF
many	13	TRBV18	CASSISANTEAFF
many	14	TRBV19	CASRGDRGNYGYTF
many	12	TRBV10-1	CASSKSTGELFF
few	12	TRBV7-9	CASRLQEVEQYF
many	18	TRBV20-1	CSARVGLAGGPSWNEQFF
medium-sized	13	TRBV10-3	CAISDEGAYGYTF
many	12	TRBV5-8	CASARGTDTQYF
many	15	TRBV11-3	CASSLPGGRENEQYF
many	15	TRBV15	CATSRGLAGRETQYF
many	15	TRBV7-2	CASSPERGTGYEQYF
few	14	TRBV28	CASSFWTIDGKLFF
many	13	TRBV7-9	CASRGLSSYEQYF
many	13	TRBV5-1	CASSLGQGNEQYF
many	14	TRBV2	CASRTGKLSYEQYF
many	17	TRBV5-4	CASSFGTSGTSYNEQFF
many	17	TRBV4-1	CASSPSFRDRNTGELFF
-	15	TRBV3-1	CASSQHPGRVWELFF
many	15	TRBV19	CASSQRGDQNTEAFF
many	14	TRBV28	CASSDPTRFNTIYF
many	18	TRBV7-9	CASSPTGVGSTPTDTQYF
many	15	TRBV14	CASSEGGFDTGELFF
-	15	TRBV7-8	CASSLRLAGDDTQCF
many	14	TRBV20-1	CSADNGAYNQPQHF
many	17	TRBV4-3	CASSQDLASGSYNEQFF
many	15	TRBV12-3/TRBV12-4	CASSPPTPYQETQYF